One TCR beta chain is described in this entry. The antigen this receptor binds is unknown. No much larger clone exists at a distance of one base, and base qualities are not known. This entry comes from a study of cytomegalovirus exposure and HLA in healthy donors (dated by TCRdb to between 2016 and 2019). For the wider study: According to an earlier analysis of 587 of the donors, roughly 180 million T cells yielded 117 million unique TCR beta sequences and about 300 Gb of sequence data. Every repertoire in the discovery cohort had been generated on one and the same sequencing platform. Among the roughly 370 genotyped donors, about 85% belonged to the genetic ancestry cluster associated with self-reported Caucasian donors. To study patterns of TCR occurrence, a later analysis re-analyzed previously published TCR beta repertoires from several hundred donors and added high-resolution HLA genotyping. Rather than using new phenotypic data, the later analysis identified candidate immune exposures from TCR beta sequences and from how often those sequences occurred across donors. Donor age, sex, ethnicity and CMV serostatus were compiled alongside the repertoire data. Typing coverage varied by locus: roughly 620-640 donors for A, B, C, DRB1 and DQB1; around 560 for DQA1; about 590 for DPA1; roughly 470 for DPB1. Five DR-DQ haplotypes were treated as single units for association and clustering because of strong linkage in the cohort. In a later genetic analysis, genome-wide SNP genotypes for about three fifths of the roughly 670 donors were used, and that subset was treated as a discovery cohort. Class I and class II HLA loci were covered by the typing at four-digit resolution. The study aimed to test whether signatures of past pathogen exposure could be identified by cataloging public T cell receptors. On average, roughly 200,000 unique TCR beta nucleotide sequences were sequenced per donor among fewer than 500 genotyped donors of the cohort, with 15% to 20% of those sequences being non-productive. In an earlier analysis of over 550 of the donors, high-throughput TCR beta sequencing was used to judge whether each TCR beta V gene segment behaved as functional or pseudogenic. Using immunosequencing, the study profiled T cell repertoires from around 680 subjects and related those repertoires to cytomegalovirus serostatus. Besides the first cohort of 500 to 700 subjects, a separate validation cohort made up of 95 to 150 different subjects was used. About 300 gigabases of sequencing data and approximately 92 million unique TCR sequences made up an early release that covered under 750 HLA-typed donors. To predict cytomegalovirus infection status, the study brought together high-throughput TCR immunosequencing, statistical association of individual TCRs with disease status, and machine learning. Beyond this particular receptor, the publication reports: Correlated functional status among segregating V segments might reflect linkage disequilibrium, but an unknown experimental factor could not be ruled out. According to a later genetic analysis, donors in an Asian-associated ancestry cluster had fewer N-insertions in productive TCRs than the approximately 700-donor mean. According to the authors, the approach could potentially be generalized to other disease states and immunological phenotypes. Most TCR sequences were seen in very few donors, while some public TCRs were found in many individuals. Because counts were too low, more than 15 rarely observed V segments, including chromosome 9 orphons, were left out of the earlier analysis of 587 of the donors. In both the original and validation cohorts, the classifier was reported to diagnose cytomegalovirus status with high specificity and sensitivity. The study gave a list of 150 to 200 TCR beta chains associated with cytomegalovirus. Roughly uniform sequencing depth across donors was assumed in presence/absence analyses, although this assumption may not hold. Some IMGT-functional V segments, including TRBV6-2 and TRBV6-3, could not be told apart with the 87-base-pair reads, so those segments were excluded. Three of the identified cytomegalovirus-associated TCR beta chains were confirmed in vitro to be specific for cytomegalovirus antigens. A further reported finding was that TCR beta sequences accurately predicted the HLA-A and HLA-B alleles for most subjects in the first cohort. HLA typing was unavailable for some donors at each locus, so association tests used only the typed subset. In a later analysis, HLA-associated TCR beta chains were found to be more clonally expanded and to have lower generation probabilities than equally common non-associated chains. When HLA alleles, especially DR and DQ, strongly co-occurred, TCR associations were difficult to assign to individual alleles. In a later analysis, several top co-occurrence clusters were reported to appear linked to parvovirus B19, influenza, CMV and Epstein-Barr virus. V-gene and J-gene trimming of TCR beta chains was associated with a missense DCLRE1C variant in a later genetic analysis, and the association was replicated in an independent cohort. A cluster of highly shared sequence variants was judged likely to represent a technical artifact of the sequencing pipeline. The only immune exposure information available for the cohort was CMV serostatus. This cohort had only TCR beta chains sequenced, and the lack of alpha or paired-chain data limited which features could be detected. According to a later analysis, most CMV-associated TCR beta chains appeared to be HLA-restricted, and the HLA associations seemed to be driven largely by CMV exposure. A later analysis found that TCR association rates varied across HLA loci, with DRB1 alleles showing the most associated TCRs and HLA-C alleles the fewest. Broadly in line with IMGT annotations, most TCR beta V segments showed up in productive rearrangements about 87% or about 30% of the time in an earlier analysis of several hundred of the donors. Specific HLA alleles were associated with 16,951 TCR beta sequences at a false discovery rate of 0.05 in a later analysis.

V and J are truncated by 2 bases and 0 bases respectively, leaving an intervening sequence of 8 bases. The CDR3 has 15 amino acids, counting the end cysteine and phenylalanine. Only the CDR3 part of the read is kept: 45 bases, read in frame from the first base. From a lookup of the germline V gene, CDR1 and CDR2 are SGHTA and FQGTGA. The library came from the immunoSEQ multiplex PCR assay. A mixture of 60 forward primers for TCR Vbeta segments and 13 reverse primers for TCR Jbeta segments was used in the multiplex PCR. Amplification of the CDR3 region of rearranged TCR beta genes was performed with a multiplex PCR assay on genomic DNA. The Illumina HiSeq System was used to sequence the amplified TCR beta libraries as 87-base-pair reads. The original methods were these. In a later analysis, tens of millions of unique TCR beta chains were counted across the approximately 670 repertoires, and around 10 million of these chains were shared by at least two donors. A nearest-neighbor algorithm error-corrected the raw reads and collapsed the reads into unique sequences, merging closely related sequences to remove PCR and sequencing errors. To assign V, D and J gene segments, CDR3 sequences were aligned to IMGT reference sequences. For a sequence to be retained, at least a six-nucleotide match to both a V gene segment and a J gene segment was required. A rearrangement was called productive if the CDR3 had no stop codons and remained in frame with V and J, and every other rearrangement was called non-productive. CDR3 was defined according to IMGT convention as the region running from the second conserved V-encoded cysteine to the conserved J-encoded phenylalanine. The earlier analysis of about 590 of the donors excluded sequences that lacked an unambiguous match to a single V gene segment. In an earlier analysis of roughly 600 of the donors, a V segment was called functional when productive rearrangements were above 56.7%, and segregating when the standard deviation between donors exceeded 5%. A statistical classification framework was built to diagnose cytomegalovirus status from the catalog of TCR beta chain sequences. A later analysis assigned V and J genes by comparing TCR nucleotide sequences with IMGT/GENE-DB human TR gene sequences. A later analysis assigned CDR3 sequences and most-parsimonious VDJ recombination scenarios with the TCRdist pipeline. In a later analysis, every TCR beta chain was defined by the combination of its CDR3 amino acid sequence and its V-gene family, and reads without a unique V-gene family were dropped. In a later analysis, 550 to 650 highly shared, low-generation-probability nucleotide sequences were removed to address suspected cross-contamination and a sequencing artifact. In a later analysis, a clonal expansion index was calculated for each public chain from normalized within-repertoire ranks of inferred template counts. Generation probabilities in a later analysis came from a VDJ recombination model fitted to out-of-frame rearrangements, and those results were checked against IGoR. In a later analysis, hypergeometric tests were used to score TCR-TCR, TCR-HLA and TCR-CMV co-occurrence, with a repertoire-size bias correction applied to TCR pairs. A later analysis estimated false discovery rates by permuting HLA or CMV assignments 20 times. In a later analysis, co-occurring TCRs were grouped using DBSCAN, and TCRdist sequence similarity was added for clustering within HLA-allele-positive subsets. Repertoires with fewer than 30,000 or more than 120,000 public chains were left out of co-occurrence clustering, as were a handful of repertoires with anomalous nucleotide sharing. TCRdb holds this immuneACCESS table with in-frame rearrangements only. Some clones are missing; in checked studies, unresolved V genes explain under half, and the rest has no known cause. Clone size and V and J calls were adopted from that table, with D and trimming inferred from the DNA. The sample table shows 210,000 or so clones, and roughly 91% are seen once. Clones ranked in the top ten supply 0.95% to 1.1% of the sample.

In total, 500 to 700 healthy bone marrow donors made up the cohort. At the time of sampling, every cohort member was nominally healthy, though immune exposures that went unrecorded were likely present. The donor was CMV seronegative and was included in the group of about 350 seronegative cohort members. Each donor provided a peripheral blood sample, and peripheral blood mononuclear cells were used for TCR beta sequencing. The Qiagen DNeasy Blood Extraction Kit was used to extract genomic DNA from the blood cell samples. This TCR was sampled from a woman between 18 and 29 years old in good health and CMV-seronegative. Sequencing was done on a sample of PBMCs. Rearrangement joined TRBV7-3 to TRBJ2-1, with the D gene not confidently named. CDR3 sequence: CASSLSSGSYNEQFF. The sequenced DNA is TGTGCCAGCAGCTTATCGTCGGGCTCCTACAATGAGCAGTTCTTC.